The rows below give T cell receptor beta chains drawn from one sample of a study of cytomegalovirus exposure and HLA in healthy donors. Only in-frame clones appear in the TCRdb table, and some are missing; sequencing was by immunoSEQ multiplex PCR. The sample lists around 120,000 clones; 75% to 85% were seen once. Specimen: PBMCs. The receptor source for this set is a woman aged 45 to 65 in good health and CMV-seropositive. CDR3s include the opening cysteine and the closing phenylalanine or tryptophan. Fields, in order: CDR3 protein, CDR3 DNA, V gene, J gene, clone size, D gene. A D gene is named only where the DNA matches it firmly. Clone size, where shown, is once, few, many, or a class for clones that have expanded.

CDR3aa: CASSLGLGLNSGANVLTF
CDR3nt: TGTGCCAGCAGCTTGGGCCTGGGGCTAAACTCTGGGGCCAACGTCCTGACTTTC
v_gene: TRBV5-5
j_gene: TRBJ2-6
abundance: NA
d_gene: NA

CDR3aa: CASSHDRGEAFF
CDR3nt: TGTGCCAGCAGCCATGACAGGGGTGAAGCTTTCTTT
v_gene: TRBV5-5
j_gene: TRBJ1-1
abundance: NA
d_gene: TRBD1

CDR3aa: CASSLGQLNTEAFF
CDR3nt: TGTGCCAGCAGCCTAGGACAGTTGAACACTGAAGCTTTCTTT
v_gene: TRBV7-3
j_gene: TRBJ1-1
abundance: few
d_gene: NA

CDR3aa: CASSVTGYYGYTF
CDR3nt: TGTGCCAGCAGCGTGACAGGATATTATGGCTACACCTTC
v_gene: TRBV6-5
j_gene: TRBJ1-2
abundance: NA
d_gene: NA

CDR3aa: CASRGGRASYEQYF
CDR3nt: TGTGCCAGCAGGGGAGGGAGGGCCTCCTACGAGCAGTACTTC
v_gene: TRBV6-6
j_gene: TRBJ2-7
abundance: NA
d_gene: TRBD2

CDR3aa: CASSHSPGWSEKLFF
CDR3nt: TGCGCCAGCAGCCACTCCCCAGGGTGGAGTGAAAAACTGTTTTTT
v_gene: TRBV4-3
j_gene: TRBJ1-4
abundance: once
d_gene: NA

CDR3aa: CASRHPGQLGTGELFF
CDR3nt: TGTGCCAGTAGACACCCGGGACAGTTGGGAACCGGGGAGCTGTTTTTT
v_gene: TRBV19
j_gene: TRBJ2-2
abundance: NA
d_gene: TRBD1

CDR3aa: CASSRGQGAHHF
CDR3nt: TGTGCCAGCAGTCGGGGACAGGGGGCTCACCACTTC
v_gene: TRBV28
j_gene: TRBJ2-7
abundance: NA
d_gene: TRBD1

CDR3aa: CASSDQGGNQPQHF
CDR3nt: TGTGCCAGCAGTGATCAAGGGGGTAATCAGCCCCAGCATTTT
v_gene: TRBV2
j_gene: TRBJ1-5
abundance: NA
d_gene: NA

CDR3aa: CASSTGHLLYEQYF
CDR3nt: TGTGCCAGCAGTACTGGACACCTCCTCTACGAGCAGTACTTC
v_gene: TRBV27
j_gene: TRBJ2-7
abundance: NA
d_gene: NA

CDR3aa: CASTPTSPMREQYF
CDR3nt: TGTGCCAGCACCCCGACTAGTCCAATGAGGGAGCAGTACTTC
v_gene: TRBV7-9
j_gene: TRBJ2-7
abundance: once
d_gene: NA

CDR3aa: CASAPGLAVYEQYF
CDR3nt: TGTGCCAGCGCCCCGGGACTAGCGGTCTACGAGCAGTACTTC
v_gene: TRBV27
j_gene: TRBJ2-7
abundance: once
d_gene: TRBD2

CDR3aa: CASSPTGDYGYTF
CDR3nt: TGTGCCAGCAGCCCAACAGGGGACTATGGCTACACCTTC
v_gene: TRBV6-6
j_gene: TRBJ1-2
abundance: NA
d_gene: TRBD1

CDR3aa: CASTGINSYEQYF
CDR3nt: TGTGCCAGCACCGGGATCAACTCCTACGAGCAGTACTTC
v_gene: TRBV7-9
j_gene: TRBJ2-7
abundance: NA
d_gene: NA

CDR3aa: CASSSDRVSETQYF
CDR3nt: TGTGCCAGCAGTTCCGACAGGGTTTCAGAGACCCAGTACTTC
v_gene: TRBV27
j_gene: TRBJ2-5
abundance: NA
d_gene: TRBD1

CDR3aa: CASSGGNTEAFF
CDR3nt: TGTGCCAGCTCAGGAGGGAACACTGAAGCTTTCTTT
v_gene: TRBV25-1
j_gene: TRBJ1-1
abundance: few
d_gene: NA

CDR3aa: CASSLSYPSLETQYF
CDR3nt: TGCGCCAGCAGCTTGTCTTACCCTAGCCTAGAGACCCAGTACTTC
v_gene: TRBV5-1
j_gene: TRBJ2-5
abundance: NA
d_gene: NA

CDR3aa: CASSQLTDQETQYF
CDR3nt: TGTGCCAGCAGCCAACTGACAGACCAAGAGACCCAGTACTTC
v_gene: TRBV4-2
j_gene: TRBJ2-5
abundance: NA
d_gene: NA

CDR3aa: CASSLRGSAAGELFF
CDR3nt: TGTGCCAGCAGCTTACGGGGTTCAGCAGCCGGGGAGCTGTTTTTT
v_gene: TRBV11-2
j_gene: TRBJ2-2
abundance: NA
d_gene: NA

CDR3aa: CASPPKFSGSSGANVLTF
CDR3nt: TGTGCCAGCCCACCAAAATTTAGCGGGAGTTCTGGGGCCAACGTCCTGACTTTC
v_gene: TRBV7-8
j_gene: TRBJ2-6
abundance: NA
d_gene: TRBD2

CDR3aa: CASSLGGGVYNEQFF
CDR3nt: TGCGCCAGCAGCTTGGGGGGGGGTGTATACAATGAGCAGTTCTTC
v_gene: TRBV5-1
j_gene: TRBJ2-1
abundance: NA
d_gene: TRBD2

CDR3aa: CASSAPARPQHF
CDR3nt: TGTGCCAGCAGCGCACCAGCGAGGCCCCAGCATTTT
v_gene: TRBV27
j_gene: TRBJ1-5
abundance: NA
d_gene: NA

CDR3aa: CASSLGQGAIYGYTF
CDR3nt: TGCGCCAGCAGCTTGGGACAGGGGGCGATCTATGGCTACACCTTC
v_gene: TRBV5-1
j_gene: TRBJ1-2
abundance: few
d_gene: TRBD1

CDR3aa: CATSAYPVGGSYEQYF
CDR3nt: TGTGCCACCAGCGCCTACCCAGTGGGAGGCTCCTACGAGCAGTACTTC
v_gene: TRBV15
j_gene: TRBJ2-7
abundance: NA
d_gene: NA

CDR3aa: CASSLDGRVTQYF
CDR3nt: TGTGCCAGCAGCTTAGATGGTCGGGTAACCCAGTACTTC
v_gene: TRBV11-2
j_gene: TRBJ2-5
abundance: NA
d_gene: NA

CDR3aa: CSVEWQAGYTF
CDR3nt: TGCAGCGTTGAATGGCAGGCCGGCTACACCTTC
v_gene: TRBV29-1
j_gene: TRBJ1-2
abundance: NA
d_gene: NA

CDR3aa: CASSSIQIEGYTF
CDR3nt: TGTGCCAGCAGCTCGATACAGATAGAAGGCTACACCTTC
v_gene: TRBV7-8
j_gene: TRBJ1-2
abundance: once
d_gene: NA

CDR3aa: CASSPPMGQNTEAFF
CDR3nt: TGTGCCAGCTCACCACCTATGGGACAGAACACTGAAGCTTTCTTT
v_gene: TRBV18
j_gene: TRBJ1-1
abundance: few
d_gene: NA

CDR3aa: CASSLRTSGADTQYF
CDR3nt: TGTGCCAGCAGCCTGCGGACTAGCGGGGCAGATACGCAGTATTTT
v_gene: TRBV5-4
j_gene: TRBJ2-3
abundance: NA
d_gene: TRBD2

CDR3aa: CASSVSTSTDTQYF
CDR3nt: TGTGCCAGCAGCGTATCCACTAGCACAGATACGCAGTATTTT
v_gene: TRBV9
j_gene: TRBJ2-3
abundance: NA
d_gene: NA

CDR3aa: CASSPSLRGAEKLFF
CDR3nt: TGTGCCAGCAGTCCGAGCCTCAGGGGGGCCGAAAAACTGTTTTTT
v_gene: TRBV7-9
j_gene: TRBJ1-4
abundance: once
d_gene: TRBD1

CDR3aa: CASSLTVAGGITEAFF
CDR3nt: TGTGCCAGCAGCTTAACCGTGGCGGGGGGTATCACTGAAGCTTTCTTT
v_gene: TRBV7-2
j_gene: TRBJ1-1
abundance: NA
d_gene: NA

CDR3aa: CASSAGQGAYYGYTF
CDR3nt: TGTGCCAGTAGTGCCGGACAGGGGGCGTACTATGGCTACACCTTC
v_gene: TRBV19
j_gene: TRBJ1-2
abundance: once
d_gene: TRBD1

CDR3aa: CASRRAFEKLFF
CDR3nt: TGTGCCAGCAGGAGGGCATTTGAAAAACTGTTTTTT
v_gene: TRBV6-1
j_gene: TRBJ1-4
abundance: NA
d_gene: NA

CDR3aa: CASSYGTNNSPLHF
CDR3nt: TGTGCCAGCAGTTACGGGACAAATAATTCACCCCTCCACTTT
v_gene: TRBV6-5
j_gene: TRBJ1-6
abundance: few
d_gene: NA

CDR3aa: CAIRGVLREGAGAQYF
CDR3nt: TGTGCCATCCGGGGGGTGCTGCGGGAGGGGGCGGGTGCGCAGTATTTT
v_gene: TRBV10-3
j_gene: TRBJ2-3
abundance: once
d_gene: TRBD2